This T cell receptor (beta chain) stems from a study of T cell clonotyping in hematopoietic cell transplantation. Germline loops: CDR1 SEHNR, CDR2 FQNEAQ (reference sequence). The CDR3 is made up of 12 amino acids. V lost 5 bases and J 6 bases, leaving 11 bases between the germline ends. Assay: immunoSEQ multiplex PCR; the TCRdb copy retains only in-frame clones and omits some. The sample records some 5,000 clones, around 94% being singletons. Notes on this clone: Its target is unknown.

The study, taken as a whole, reports: Broader posttransplant TCR repertoire diversity was predicted by graft donor and pretransplant recipient Inverse Simpson Index values. Pathologically expanded recipient clonotypes increased progressively from day 30 to day 180 as diversity fell. Without cell sorting, CD4 versus CD8 contributions remain unresolved.

The specimen comprised PBMCs, sampled 180 days after allogeneic stem cell transplant. V and J are TRBV7-9 and TRBJ2-7, with D perhaps matching TRBD1 (5 bases). This receptor was identified in a male patient aged 55 to 70 who had an allogeneic stem cell transplant from a related donor, so the T cells may come from the graft donor. Some clones in this sample may be carry-over from other donors' samples. DNA for the CDR3: TGTGCCAGCAGCCTAACAGGCGGCGAGCAGTACTTC. Encoded protein: CASSLTGGEQYF. The full variable domain, completed using reference TRBV7-9 and TRBJ2-7, is DTGVSQNPRHKITKRGQNVTFRCDPISEHNRLYWYRQTLGQGPEFLTYFQNEAQLEKSRLLSDRFSAERPKGSFSTLEIQRTEQGDSAMYLCASSLTGGEQYFGPGTRLTVT.